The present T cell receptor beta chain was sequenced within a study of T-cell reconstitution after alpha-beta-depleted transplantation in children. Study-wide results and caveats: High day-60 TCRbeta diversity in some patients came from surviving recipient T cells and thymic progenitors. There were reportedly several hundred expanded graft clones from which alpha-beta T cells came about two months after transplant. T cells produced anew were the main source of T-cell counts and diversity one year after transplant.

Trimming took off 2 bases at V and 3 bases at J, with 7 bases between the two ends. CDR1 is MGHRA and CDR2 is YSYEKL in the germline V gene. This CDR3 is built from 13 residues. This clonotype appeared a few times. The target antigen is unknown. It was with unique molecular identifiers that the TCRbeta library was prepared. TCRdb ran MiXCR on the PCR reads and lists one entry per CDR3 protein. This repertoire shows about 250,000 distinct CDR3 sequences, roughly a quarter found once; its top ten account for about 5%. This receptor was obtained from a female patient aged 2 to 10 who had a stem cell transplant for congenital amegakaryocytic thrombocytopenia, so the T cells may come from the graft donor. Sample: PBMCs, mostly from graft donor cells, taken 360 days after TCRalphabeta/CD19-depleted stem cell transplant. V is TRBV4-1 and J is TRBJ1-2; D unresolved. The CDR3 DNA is TGCGCCAGCAGCCAACAACTGCACTATGGCTACACCTTC. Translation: CASSQQLHYGYTF.